The clone carrying this T cell receptor (beta chain) was picked up many times. Germline V gene data show CDR1 as DFQATT and CDR2 as SNEGSKA (reference sequence). Between the trimmed V and J ends, which lost 3 bases and 7 bases, there was a span of 9 bases. This CDR3 comprises 12 residues. Via MiXCR, TCRdb re-called the RT-PCR reads, giving one row per CDR3 protein. The profile shows around 700,000 distinct CDR3 sequences, approximately 14% of them singletons. The clonotype comes from a female donor in good health, serving as a healthy control. The gene calls are TRBV20-1 and TRBJ1-4, with D possibly TRBD1 on 5 matching bases. The sample taken for sequencing was memory CD4+ T cells from blood. CDR3 coding DNA: TGCAGTGCTAGCCAGGGAAGTGAAAAACTGTTTTTT. Translation gives CSASQGSEKLFF.